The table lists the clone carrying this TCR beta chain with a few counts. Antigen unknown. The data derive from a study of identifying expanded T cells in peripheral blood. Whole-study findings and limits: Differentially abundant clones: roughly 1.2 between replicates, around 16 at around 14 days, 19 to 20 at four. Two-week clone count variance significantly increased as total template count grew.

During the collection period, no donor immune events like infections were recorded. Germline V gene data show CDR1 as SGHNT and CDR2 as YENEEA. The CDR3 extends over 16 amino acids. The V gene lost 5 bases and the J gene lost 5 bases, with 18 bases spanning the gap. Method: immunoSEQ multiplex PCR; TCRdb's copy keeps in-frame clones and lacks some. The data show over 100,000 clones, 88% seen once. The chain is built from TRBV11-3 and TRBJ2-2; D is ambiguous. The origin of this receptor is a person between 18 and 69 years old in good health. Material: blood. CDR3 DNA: TGTGCCAGCAGCAGGGCCCAGGCCCGTACAACCGGGGAGCTGTTTTTT. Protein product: CASSRAQARTTGELFF.